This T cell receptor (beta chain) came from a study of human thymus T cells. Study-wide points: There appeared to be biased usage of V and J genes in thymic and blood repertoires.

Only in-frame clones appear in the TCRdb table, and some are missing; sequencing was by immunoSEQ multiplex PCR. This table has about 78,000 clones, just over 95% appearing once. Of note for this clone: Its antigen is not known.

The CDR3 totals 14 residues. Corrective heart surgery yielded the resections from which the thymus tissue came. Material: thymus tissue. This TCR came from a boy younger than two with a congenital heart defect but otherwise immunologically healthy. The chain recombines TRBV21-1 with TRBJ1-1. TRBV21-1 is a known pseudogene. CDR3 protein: CASSKLGRNTEAFF. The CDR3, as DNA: TGTGCCAGCAGCAAACTCGGCAGGAACACTGAAGCTTTCTTT.